The 11 T cell receptor beta chains reported below all come from one sample, sequenced in a study of T cells expressing NK-cell markers. TCRdb reanalyzed the 5' RACE reads, giving one entry per CDR3 protein sequence and no DNA. The sample table includes over 150,000 distinct CDR3 sequences. The specimen sequenced was blood T cells: a sorted CD56 or NKG2C T cell subset, CD4+ or CD8+ T cells, or bulk PBMC T cells (not recorded which). The receptors were gathered from a woman between 50 and 59 years old in good health.

The chain links TRBV2 to TRBJ2-7; TCRdb returns TRBD1, unconfirmable since there is no DNA. Germline CDR1 and CDR2: SNHLY and FYNNEI. The CDR3 consists of 12 residues. The CDR3 loop is CASRGGPYEQYF.

The chain combines TRBV20-1 with TRBJ2-7. This CDR3 is built from 13 residues. Germline V gene lookup returns CDR1 DFQATT and CDR2 SNEGSKA (reference sequence). CDR3 region: CSATLPNLYEQYF.

This chain joins TRBV7-9 and TRBJ1-1. Per germline, CDR1 SEHNR and CDR2 FQNEAQ (reference sequence). The CDR3 runs 13 residues. CDR3 sequence reads: CASSWTVNTEAFF.

The chain couples TRBV20-1 to TRBJ2-7; the TCRdb call, TRBD1, lacks DNA for checking. The germline V gene encodes CDR1 DFQATT and CDR2 SNEGSKA (reference sequence). The CDR3 has 15 amino acids. The CDR3: CSAFDGTRSSYEQYF.

J is TRBJ1-5 and V is TRBV3-1; lacking DNA, the TRBD1 call made by TCRdb goes unchecked. Per germline, CDR1 LGHDT and CDR2 YNNKEL (reference sequence). This CDR3 spans 16 amino acids. The CDR3 loop reads CASSQGSGTRNQPQHF.

V gene TRBV19 combines with J gene TRBJ2-5; TCRdb lists TRBD2, though no DNA is available to test this call. Germline-derived CDR1 and CDR2 are LNHDA and SQIVND (reference sequence). There are 15 residues in the CDR3. The CDR3 region is CASSIAIGGSETQYF.

The CDR3 region is CASSSDMSGQYF. The gene calls are TRBV5-1 and TRBJ2-7. This CDR3 spans 12 amino acids. Germline assignment: CDR1 SGHRS and CDR2 YFSETQ.

The rearrangement joins TRBV12-3 or TRBV12-4 to TRBJ2-3; TCRdb proposes TRBD1, but this gene call is untestable without DNA. This CDR3 spans 15 amino acids. The CDR3 protein is CASSVTSGTGDTQYF.

The chain employs TRBV20-1 and TRBJ2-1; with no DNA, the TCRdb D assignment of TRBD2 cannot be verified. CDR1 is DFQATT, CDR2 SNEGSKA, per germline (reference sequence). This CDR3 comprises 16 residues. The chain's CDR3 is CSARDRSGRLVNEQFF.

This chain joins TRBV4-1 and TRBJ2-3; TCRdb calls TRBD2, which cannot be checked without DNA. Germline V gives CDR1 MGHRA, CDR2 YSYEKL. The CDR3 covers 20 residues. The CDR3 here is CASEGGGTSGRLGSTDTQYF.

The CDR3 reads CASSPQGSGRGEQYF. V gene TRBV11-2 combines with J gene TRBJ2-7; TCRdb's D gene call, TRBD1, goes unchecked for lack of DNA. CDR3 length equals 15 residues. Germline CDR1 SGHAT, CDR2 FQNNGV.